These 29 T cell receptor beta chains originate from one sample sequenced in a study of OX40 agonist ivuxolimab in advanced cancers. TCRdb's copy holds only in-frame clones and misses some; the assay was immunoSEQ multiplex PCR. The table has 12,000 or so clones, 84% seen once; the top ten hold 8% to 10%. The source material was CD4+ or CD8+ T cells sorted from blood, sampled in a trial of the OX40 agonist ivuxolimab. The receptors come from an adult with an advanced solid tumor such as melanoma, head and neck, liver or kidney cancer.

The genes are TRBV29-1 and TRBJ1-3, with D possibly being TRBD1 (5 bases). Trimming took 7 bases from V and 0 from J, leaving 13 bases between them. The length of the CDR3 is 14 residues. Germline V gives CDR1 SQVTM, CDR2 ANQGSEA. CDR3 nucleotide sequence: TGCAGCGCCTGGGGGGGGAACTCTGGAAACACCATATATTTT. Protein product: CSAWGGNSGNTIYF.

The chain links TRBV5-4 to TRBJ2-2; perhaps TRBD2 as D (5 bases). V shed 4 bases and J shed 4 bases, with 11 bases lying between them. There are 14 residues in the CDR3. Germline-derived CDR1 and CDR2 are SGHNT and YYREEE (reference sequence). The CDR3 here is CASSPGVSTGELFF. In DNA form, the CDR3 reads TGTGCCAGCAGCCCCGGGGTCTCCACCGGGGAGCTGTTTTTT. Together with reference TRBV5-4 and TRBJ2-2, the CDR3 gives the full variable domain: ETGVTQSPTHLIKTRGQQVTLRCSSQSGHNTVSWYQQALGQGPQFIFQYYREEENGRGNFPPRFSGLQFPNYSSELNVNALELDDSALYLCASSPGVSTGELFFGEGSRLTVL.

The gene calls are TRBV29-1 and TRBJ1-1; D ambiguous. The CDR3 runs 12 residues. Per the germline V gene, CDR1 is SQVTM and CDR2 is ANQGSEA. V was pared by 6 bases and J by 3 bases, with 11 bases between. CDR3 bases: TGCAGCGTATCATCAAGAGACACTGAAGCTTTCTTT. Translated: CSVSSRDTEAFF.

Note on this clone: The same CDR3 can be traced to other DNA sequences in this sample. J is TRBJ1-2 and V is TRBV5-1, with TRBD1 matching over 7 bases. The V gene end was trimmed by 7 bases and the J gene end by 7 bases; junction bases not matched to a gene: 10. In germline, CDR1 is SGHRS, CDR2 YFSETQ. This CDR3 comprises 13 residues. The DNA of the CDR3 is TGCGCCAGCTCCCCCGGGGACAGCAGTGGCTACACCTTC. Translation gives CASSPGDSSGYTF. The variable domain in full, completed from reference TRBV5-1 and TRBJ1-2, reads KAGVTQTPRYLIKTRGQQVTLSCSPISGHRSVSWYQQTPGQGLQFLFEYFSETQRNKGNFPGRFSGRQFSNSRSEMNVSTLELGDSALYLCASSPGDSSGYTFGSGTRLTVV.

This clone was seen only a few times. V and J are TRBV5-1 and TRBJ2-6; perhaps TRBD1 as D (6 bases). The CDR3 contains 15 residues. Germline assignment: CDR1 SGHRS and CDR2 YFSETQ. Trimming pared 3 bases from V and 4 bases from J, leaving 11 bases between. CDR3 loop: CASSYRTAGANVLTF. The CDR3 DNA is TGCGCCAGCAGCTACCGGACAGCCGGGGCCAACGTCCTGACTTTC.

CDR3 sequence: CASSLTSADTQYF. CDR3 DNA: TGCGCCAGCAGCCTTACTAGCGCAGATACGCAGTATTTT. This chain joins TRBV5-1 and TRBJ2-3; 7 nucleotides line up with TRBD2. CDR3 length: 13 residues. The V gene's germline CDR1 is SGHRS and CDR2 YFSETQ. The J segment lost 4 bases and the V segment lost 4 bases, leaving 3 bases of the junction unmatched.

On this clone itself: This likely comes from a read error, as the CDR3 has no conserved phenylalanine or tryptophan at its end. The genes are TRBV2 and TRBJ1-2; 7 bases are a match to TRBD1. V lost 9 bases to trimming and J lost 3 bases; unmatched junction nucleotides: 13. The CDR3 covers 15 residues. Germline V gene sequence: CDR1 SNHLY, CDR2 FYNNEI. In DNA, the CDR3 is TGTGCCAGTGGGCCGCAGGGGGGGCGGGACTATGGCTACACCCTC. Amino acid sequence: CASGPQGGRDYGYTL.

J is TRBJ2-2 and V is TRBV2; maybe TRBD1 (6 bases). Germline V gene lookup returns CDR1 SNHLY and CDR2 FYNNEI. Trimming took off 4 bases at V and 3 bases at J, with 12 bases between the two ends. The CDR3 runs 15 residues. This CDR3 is CASSGTGIYTGELFF. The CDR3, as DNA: TGTGCCAGCAGTGGAACAGGGATTTACACCGGGGAGCTGTTTTTT. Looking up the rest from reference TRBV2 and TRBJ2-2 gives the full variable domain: EPEVTQTPSHQVTQMGQEVILRCVPISNHLYFYWYRQILGQKVEFLVSFYNNEISEKSEIFDDQFSVERPDGSNFTLKIRSTKLEDSAMYFCASSGTGIYTGELFFGEGSRLTVL.

CDR3 in amino acids: CASKPGQVTEAFF. Here the CDR3 DNA reads TGTGCCTCTAAACCGGGACAGGTAACTGAAGCTTTCTTT. V usage is TRBV6-5 and J usage is TRBJ1-1; TRBD1 aligns across 8 bases. After removal of 11 bases from V and 5 bases from J, the junction contained 10 bases not matched to a gene. CDR1 and CDR2 from the germline V gene are MNHEY and SVGAGI. This CDR3 is built from 13 residues.

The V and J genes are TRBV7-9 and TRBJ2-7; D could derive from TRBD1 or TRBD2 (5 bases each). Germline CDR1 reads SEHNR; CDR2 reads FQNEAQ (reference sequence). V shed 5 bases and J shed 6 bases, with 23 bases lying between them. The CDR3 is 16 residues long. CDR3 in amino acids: CASSPPRGPRVLEQYF. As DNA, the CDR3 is TGTGCCAGCAGCCCTCCCCGGGGCCCTAGGGTCCTCGAGCAGTACTTC.

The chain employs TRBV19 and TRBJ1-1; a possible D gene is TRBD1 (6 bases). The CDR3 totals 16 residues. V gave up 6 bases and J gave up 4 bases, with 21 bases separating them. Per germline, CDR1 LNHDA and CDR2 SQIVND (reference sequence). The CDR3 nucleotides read TGTGCCAGTAGCCCCAGGGGTCCCCAACAGGTCACTGAAGCTTTCTTT. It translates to CASSPRGPQQVTEAFF.

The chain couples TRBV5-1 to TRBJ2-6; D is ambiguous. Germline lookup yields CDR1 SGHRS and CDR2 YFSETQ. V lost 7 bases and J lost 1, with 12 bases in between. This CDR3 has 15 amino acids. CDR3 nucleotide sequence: TGCGCCAGCCTACCGGATTTGTCTGGGGCCAACGTCCTGACTTTC. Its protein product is CASLPDLSGANVLTF.

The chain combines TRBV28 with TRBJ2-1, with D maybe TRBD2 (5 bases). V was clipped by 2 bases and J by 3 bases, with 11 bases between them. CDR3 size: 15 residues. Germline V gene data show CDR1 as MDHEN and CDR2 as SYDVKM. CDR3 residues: CASSLTKGSYNEQFF. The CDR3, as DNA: TGTGCCAGCAGTTTAACCAAAGGGAGCTACAATGAGCAGTTCTTC.

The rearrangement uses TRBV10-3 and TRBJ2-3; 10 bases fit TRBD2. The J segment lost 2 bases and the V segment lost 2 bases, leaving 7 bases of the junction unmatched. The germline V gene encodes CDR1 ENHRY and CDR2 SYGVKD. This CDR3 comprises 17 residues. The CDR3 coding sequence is TGTGCCATCAGTGAGCCACACCTAGCGGGGGTCACAGATACGCAGTATTTT. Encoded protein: CAISEPHLAGVTDTQYF.

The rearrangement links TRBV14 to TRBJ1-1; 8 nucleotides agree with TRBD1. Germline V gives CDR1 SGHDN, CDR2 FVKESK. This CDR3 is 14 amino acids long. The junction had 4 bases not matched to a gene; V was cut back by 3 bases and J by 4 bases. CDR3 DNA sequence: TGTGCCAGCAGCCACACAGGGGGTCGCACTGAAGCTTTCTTT. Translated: CASSHTGGRTEAFF.

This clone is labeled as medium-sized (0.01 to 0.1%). The CDR3 spells CASSPGTGVNEKLFF. In DNA, the CDR3 is TGTGCCAGCAGCCCGGGGACAGGGGTTAATGAAAAACTGTTTTTT. The V call is TRBV7-6, the J call TRBJ1-4, with 10 bases that match TRBD1. The junction had 4 bases not matched to a gene; V was cut back by 5 bases and J by 4 bases. In germline, CDR1 is SGHVS, CDR2 FNYEAQ. This CDR3 spans 15 amino acids. The variable domain in full, completed from reference TRBV7-6 and TRBJ1-4, reads GAGVSQSPRYKVTKRGQDVALRCDPISGHVSLYWYRQALGQGPEFLTYFNYEAQQDKSGLPNDRFSAERPEGSISTLTIQRTEQRDSAMYRCASSPGTGVNEKLFFGSGTQLSVL.

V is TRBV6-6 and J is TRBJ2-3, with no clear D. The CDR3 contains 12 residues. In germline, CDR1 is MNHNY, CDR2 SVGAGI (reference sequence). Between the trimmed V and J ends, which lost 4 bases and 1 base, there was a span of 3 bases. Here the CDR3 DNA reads TGTGCCAGCAGTTTCCGCACAGATACGCAGTATTTT. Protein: CASSFRTDTQYF.

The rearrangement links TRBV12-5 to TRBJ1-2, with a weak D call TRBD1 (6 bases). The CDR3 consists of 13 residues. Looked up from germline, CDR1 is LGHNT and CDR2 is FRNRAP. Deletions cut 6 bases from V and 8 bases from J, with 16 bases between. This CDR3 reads CASGLDRSGGYTF. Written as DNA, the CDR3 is TGTGCTAGTGGCTTAGACAGGTCCGGCGGCTACACCTTC.

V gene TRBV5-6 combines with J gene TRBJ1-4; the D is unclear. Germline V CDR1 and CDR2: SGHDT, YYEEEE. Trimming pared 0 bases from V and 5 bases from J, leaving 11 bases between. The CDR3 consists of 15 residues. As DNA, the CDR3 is TGTGCCAGCAGCTTGGCGTTGGAGGGCAATGAAAAACTGTTTTTT. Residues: CASSLALEGNEKLFF.

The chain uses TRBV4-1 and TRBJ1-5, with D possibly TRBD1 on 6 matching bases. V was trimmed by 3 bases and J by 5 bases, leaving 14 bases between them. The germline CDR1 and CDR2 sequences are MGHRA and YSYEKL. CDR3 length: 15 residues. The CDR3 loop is CASSQAGGRYQPQHF. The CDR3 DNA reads TGCGCCAGCAGCCAGGCGGGGGGCCGATATCAGCCCCAGCATTTT.

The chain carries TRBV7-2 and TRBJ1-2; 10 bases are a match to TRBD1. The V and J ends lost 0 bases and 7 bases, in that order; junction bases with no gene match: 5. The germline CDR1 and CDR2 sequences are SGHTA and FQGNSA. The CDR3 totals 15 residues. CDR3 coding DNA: TGTGCCAGCAGCTTAGCGACAGGGGGCGCGGGTGGCTACACCTTC. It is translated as CASSLATGGAGGYTF.

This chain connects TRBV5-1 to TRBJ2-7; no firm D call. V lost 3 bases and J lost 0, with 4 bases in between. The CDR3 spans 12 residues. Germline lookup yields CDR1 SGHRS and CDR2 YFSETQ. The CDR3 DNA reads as TGCGCCAGCAGCTCCAACTCCTACGAGCAGTACTTC. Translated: CASSSNSYEQYF.

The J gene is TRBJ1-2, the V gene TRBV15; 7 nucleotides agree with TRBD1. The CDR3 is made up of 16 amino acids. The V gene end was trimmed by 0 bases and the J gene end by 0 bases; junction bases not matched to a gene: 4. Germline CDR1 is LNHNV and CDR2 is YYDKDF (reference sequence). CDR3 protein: CATSRDGQGANYGYTF. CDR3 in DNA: TGTGCCACCAGCAGAGATGGCCAGGGGGCTAACTATGGCTACACCTTC. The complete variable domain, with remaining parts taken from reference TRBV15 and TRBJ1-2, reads DAMVIQNPRYQVTQFGKPVTLSCSQTLNHNVMYWYQQKSSQAPKLLFHYYDKDFNNEADTPDNFQSRRPNTSFCFLDIRSPGLGDTAMYLCATSRDGQGANYGYTFGSGTRLTVV.

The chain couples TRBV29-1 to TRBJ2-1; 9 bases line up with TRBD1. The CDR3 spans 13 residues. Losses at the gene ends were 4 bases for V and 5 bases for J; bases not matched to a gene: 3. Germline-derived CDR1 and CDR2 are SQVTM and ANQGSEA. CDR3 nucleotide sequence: TGCAGCGTTGGGACAGGGGCGAACAATGAGCAGTTCTTC. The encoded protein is CSVGTGANNEQFF.

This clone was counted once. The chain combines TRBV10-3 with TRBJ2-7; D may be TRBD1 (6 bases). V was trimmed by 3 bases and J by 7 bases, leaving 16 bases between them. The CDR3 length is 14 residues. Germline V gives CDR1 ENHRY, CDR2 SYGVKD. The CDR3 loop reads CAISEAGTLGEQYF. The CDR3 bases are TGTGCCATCAGTGAAGCTGGGACACTCGGGGAGCAGTACTTC.

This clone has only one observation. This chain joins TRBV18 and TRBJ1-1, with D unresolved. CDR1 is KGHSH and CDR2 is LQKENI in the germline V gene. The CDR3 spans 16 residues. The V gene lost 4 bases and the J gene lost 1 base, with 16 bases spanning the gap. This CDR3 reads CASSQLLPKENTEAFF. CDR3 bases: TGTGCCAGCTCACAACTACTACCAAAGGAGAACACTGAAGCTTTCTTT.

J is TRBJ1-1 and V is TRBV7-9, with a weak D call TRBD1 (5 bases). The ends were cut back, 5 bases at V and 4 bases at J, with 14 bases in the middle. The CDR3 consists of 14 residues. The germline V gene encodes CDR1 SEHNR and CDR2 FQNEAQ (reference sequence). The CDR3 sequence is CASSPGSGGTEAFF. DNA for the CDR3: TGTGCCAGCAGCCCTGGTAGTGGGGGCACTGAAGCTTTCTTT.

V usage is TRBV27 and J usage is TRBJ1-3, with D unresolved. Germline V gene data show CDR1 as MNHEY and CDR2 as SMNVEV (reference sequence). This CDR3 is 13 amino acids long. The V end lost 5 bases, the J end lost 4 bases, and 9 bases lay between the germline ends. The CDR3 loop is CASSPGEGNTIYF. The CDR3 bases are TGTGCCAGCAGTCCCGGCGAAGGAAACACCATATATTTT.

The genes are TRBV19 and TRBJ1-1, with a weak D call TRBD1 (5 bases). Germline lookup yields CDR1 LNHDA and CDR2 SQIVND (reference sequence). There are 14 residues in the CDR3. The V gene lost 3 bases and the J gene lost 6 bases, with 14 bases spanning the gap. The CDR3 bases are TGTGCCAGTAGTATGGCGGGGGGGAGGGCTGAAGCTTTCTTT. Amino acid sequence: CASSMAGGRAEAFF.